This T cell receptor beta chain is from a study of CD8 T cells in ankylosing spondylitis (dated by TCRdb to the late 2010s). In the study overall: T cell receptor beta repertoires were profiled in healthy donors and ankylosing spondylitis patients so that disease-linked TCR variants could be found. The full study cohort comprised some 27 ankylosing spondylitis patients and 110 or so healthy donors. Peripheral blood samples were taken, and synovial fluid was additionally collected from ankylosing spondylitis patients. Here is what the overall study found, with its caveats: A TCR beta motif of roughly 8 highly homologous amino acid variants appeared characteristic of blood from ankylosing spondylitis patients. Significant enrichment of the disease-linked clones was reported in matched synovial fluid samples from ankylosing spondylitis patients. Some motif variants were previously reported in synovial fluid and blood of reactive arthritis patients, suggesting common disease-initiation mechanisms. In peripheral blood, the disease-linked clones were found at relatively low frequencies and had a CD8+ phenotype.

This clonotype was seen many times. No antigen is known for it. Qualities for individual bases were not recorded, and no much larger clone is one base off. There are 13 amino acids in the CDR3, from cysteine to phenylalanine inclusive. Of the read, only the CDR3 DNA is kept; its 39 bases are in frame from base 1. The junction shows trimming of 3 bases on V and 6 bases on J, plus 9 bases between the germline ends. Instrument on record: Illumina HiSeq 2500. Quantitative 5'-RACE with molecular barcodes was the method used to prepare the TCR beta libraries. In the source study's methods: A new computational method, built on a probabilistic model of VDJ rearrangement, was used to identify disease-linked TCR variants. TCRdb passed the public sequencing reads through fastp at Q25 and MiXCR, retaining productive beta sequences. Records with the same CDR3 protein are collapsed into one entry carrying the most frequent genes and DNA. These V and J calls originate from TCRdb's pipeline instead of the authors' own analysis. Counted in this sample were some 840,000 distinct CDR3 sequences; 12% of them appeared once. The leading ten clones occupy roughly 0.51% of the sample.

This receptor chain uses TRBV12-3 or TRBV12-4 and TRBJ2-1; the D gene is perhaps TRBD1, on 5 matching bases. The sample taken for sequencing was blood, either unsorted or a sorted T cell fraction (not recorded which). The origin of this receptor is a male donor with ankylosing spondylitis. DNA sequence: TGTGCCAGCAGTTTCCCAGGGCCCAATGAGCAGTTCTTC. The translation is CASSFPGPNEQFF.